The clone carrying this T cell receptor beta chain was found a few times. The sample is drawn from a study of blood T cell repertoires in COVID-19. At the level of the study: T cells, B-cell-depleted T cells, or PBMCs provided the cDNA or gDNA that served as material.

V dropped 0 bases and J dropped 9; count of bases not matched to a gene: 6. The CDR3 consists of 14 residues. Looked up from germline, CDR1 is GTSNPN and CDR2 is SVGIG (reference sequence). In the original processing: Scientists estimated how many nucleated cells there were by amplifying reference gene primers. Here immunoSEQ multiplex PCR was the method, and the copy in TCRdb shows in-frame clones only, minus some. V, J and clone size are those of that table, while D and trimming were read from the DNA. The data show under 95,000 clones, around 79% seen once. Sequencing was carried out using peripheral blood. V is TRBV30 and J is TRBJ2-1; 9 bases fit TRBD1. The sequence came from a man aged 45-65 years with active or convalescent COVID-19. The CDR3 protein is CAWSVRGQGSEQFF. CDR3 DNA: TGTGCCTGGAGTGTGAGGGGACAGGGTAGTGAGCAGTTCTTC.